These T cell receptor beta chains were read from a single sample in a study of blood T cell repertoires in COVID-19. Clones were sequenced by immunoSEQ multiplex PCR, and TCRdb holds only the in-frame ones, with some missing. The sample lists approximately 300,000 clones, 84% occurring once. Sample: peripheral blood. These receptors all come from a person between 65 and 79 years old with COVID-19, enrolled during active disease. Both conserved end residues are part of each CDR3. The D gene is left open where the match is weak. Not every row has a clone size; where given, it reads once, few, many or a size class.

TRBJ2-5 TRBD2 . TRBV16 CASSPGTSGSSETQYF TGTGCCAGCAGCCCCGGGACTAGCGGGAGCTCGGAGACCCAGTACTTC
TRBJ2-5 . few TRBV2 CASKRVVETQYF TGTGCCAGCAAGAGGGTGGTAGAGACCCAGTACTTC
TRBJ2-7 TRBD1 once TRBV7-9 CASSSPTSGTGDYEQYF TGTGCCAGCAGCTCACCGACAAGCGGGACAGGGGACTACGAGCAGTACTTC
TRBJ2-3 . once TRBV7-2 CASRRGGLLLNTQYF TGTGCCAGCAGGAGGGGAGGACTGCTACTAAATACGCAGTATTTT
TRBJ2-7 . few TRBV11-3 CASSLGNSASYEQYF TGTGCCAGCAGCTTAGGGAATAGCGCTTCCTACGAGCAGTACTTC
TRBJ1-4 TRBD1 . TRBV2 CASRDRVTTNEKLFF TGTGCCAGCAGGGACAGGGTAACAACTAATGAAAAACTGTTTTTT
TRBJ1-2 TRBD1 few TRBV5-1 CASSPGTGGSYGYTF TGCGCCAGCAGCCCCGGGACAGGGGGAAGTTACGGCTACACCTTC
TRBJ2-3 TRBD2 . TRBV9 CASSAGEFSTDTQYF TGTGCCAGCAGTGCGGGGGAGTTTAGCACAGATACGCAGTATTTT
TRBJ1-2 . . TRBV2 CASQLQGLRGYTF TGTGCCAGTCAGCTCCAGGGACTGCGGGGCTACACCTTC
TRBJ1-6 . . TRBV10-3 CAISDEGSGNSPLHF TGTGCCATCAGTGACGAGGGCTCTGGCAATTCACCCCTCCACTTT
TRBJ1-1 . . TRBV27 CATRVLGVTEAFF TGTGCCACCCGGGTCCTAGGGGTCACTGAAGCTTTCTTT
TRBJ2-1 . . TRBV7-9 CASSDQGKSYNEQFF TGTGCCAGCAGCGATCAGGGTAAATCCTACAATGAGCAGTTCTTC
TRBJ2-1 TRBD2 . TRBV7-7 CASSLVAGGPPNEQFF TGTGCCAGCAGCTTAGTAGCGGGGGGTCCCCCCAATGAGCAGTTCTTC
TRBJ1-3 . . TRBV19 CASSHPGGGNTIYF TGTGCCAGTAGCCACCCGGGAGGGGGAAACACCATATATTTT
TRBJ2-2 . . TRBV27 CASKPQAGLRTGELFF TGTGCCAGCAAACCGCAGGCGGGGCTTCGGACCGGGGAGCTGTTTTTT
TRBJ1-2 TRBD1 few TRBV9 CASSHWTGLEYGYTF TGTGCCAGCAGCCATTGGACAGGGCTCGAATATGGCTACACCTTC
TRBJ2-5 . . TRBV24-1 CATSDFTGGETQYF TGTGCCACCAGTGATTTCACAGGAGGGGAGACCCAGTACTTC
TRBJ2-1 TRBD2 . TRBV10-3 CAIKALAGIGNEQFF TGTGCCATCAAGGCACTAGCGGGAATAGGCAATGAGCAGTTCTTC
TRBJ1-2 . few TRBV21-1 CASSKVCVGRVGGYTF TGTGCCAGCAGCAAAGTTTGCGTCGGCAGGGTAGGTGGCTACACCTTC
TRBJ2-5 . . TRBV6-5 CASSSQSRSEKTQYF TGTGCCAGCAGTTCGCAAAGTAGATCCGAAAAGACCCAGTACTTC
TRBJ2-7 TRBD2 . TRBV28 CASMTSAGEQYF TGTGCCAGTATGACTAGCGCCGGCGAGCAGTACTTC
TRBJ2-2 TRBD1 . TRBV5-5 CASIYLGTGDTGELFF TGTGCCAGCATCTACCTCGGGACAGGGGACACCGGGGAGCTGTTTTTT
TRBJ1-4 TRBD1 . TRBV28 CASSRGWGNEKLFF TGTGCCAGCAGCAGGGGGTGGGGTAATGAAAAACTGTTTTTT
TRBJ2-7 TRBD2 . TRBV28 CASSRGGSEQYF TGTGCCAGCAGTCGGGGGGGGTCCGAGCAGTACTTC
TRBJ1-5 TRBD1 . TRBV5-4 CASSITGQGEGKPQHF TGTGCCAGCAGCATTACGGGACAGGGGGAGGGAAAGCCCCAGCATTTT
TRBJ2-2 . . TRBV11-3 CASSLDGSASNTGELFF TGTGCCAGCAGCTTAGATGGCTCAGCGTCGAACACCGGGGAGCTGTTTTTT
TRBJ2-2 . . TRBV6-7 CAALKRYGIANTGELFF TGTGCCGCCCTAAAGAGATACGGGATTGCGAACACCGGGGAGCTGTTTTTT
TRBJ2-7 . once TRBV4-3 CASSQEGRGGYEQYF TGCGCCAGCAGCCAAGAAGGCAGGGGTGGTTACGAGCAGTACTTC
TRBJ1-1 TRBD1 . TRBV6-1 CASSETTGSYTEAFF TGTGCCAGCAGTGAGACGACAGGGTCGTACACTGAAGCTTTCTTT
TRBJ2-2 TRBD2 . TRBV2 CASSREGTGELFF TGTGCCAGCAGTAGGGAGGGCACCGGGGAGCTGTTTTTT